This T cell receptor (beta chain) was sequenced during a study of blood T cell repertoires in COVID-19. Study-wide background: Donors in the United States, Italy and Spain gave samples during acute or convalescent COVID-19. T cells, B-cell-depleted T cells, or PBMCs provided the cDNA or gDNA that served as material.

Enrolment of Seattle patients took place during active infection, and they were followed longitudinally. In this sample, this clone turned up many times. In the authors' workflow: The assay estimated nucleated cells by amplifying reference gene primers. Only in-frame clones appear in the TCRdb table, and some are missing; sequencing was by immunoSEQ multiplex PCR. The V and J calls and clone size come from that table; D and trimming were worked out from the DNA. The sample has about 370,000 clones, about 90% seen once. The CDR3 loop spans 16 amino acids. Germline-derived CDR1 and CDR2 are LGHNA and YNFKEQ. Trimming at V came to 0 bases and at J to 1 base, leaving 1 base not matched to a gene.

This clonotype was obtained from a woman aged 30 to 39 with COVID-19, enrolled during active disease. The specimen was peripheral blood. The chain uses TRBV4-2 and TRBJ2-3; TRBD2 aligns across 10 bases. Here the CDR3 DNA reads TGTGCCAGCAGCCAAGATCTAGCGGGAGGCACAGATACGCAGTATTTT. Translated, it gives CASSQDLAGGTDTQYF.